The TCR beta chain under discussion was sequenced for a study of shared clonotypes between healthy human individuals (TCRdb year 2020). Looking at the study overall: The cohort comprised a couple of women and three men aged 18 to 49 years. To increase sequencing depth and limit assay-specific biases, TCR repertoire library preparation and sequencing were carried out by different laboratories using diverse techniques. Blood TCR repertoires of about five healthy adults were deeply sequenced to estimate repertoire size and the extent of clonotype sharing between individuals. Each donor's leukapheresis produced roughly between roughly 0.85 and 9.5 billion PBMCs. For each donor, CD4 naive and CD4 memory were each run on three plates, CD8 naive on two plates, and CD8 memory on one plate.

On this clone itself: It lacks a known antigen. There are no base qualities to consult, and no much larger clone falls within one base.

CD8 naive samples consisted of CD45RO-negative cells that were positively selected for CCR7, yielding a CD45RA+CCR7+ population without TemRA cells. Donors were healthy HIV-negative adults with no recently reported acute infections or vaccinations. All donors were Caucasian adults living in Nashville, Tennessee, USA. Blood was collected by leukapheresis, and PBMCs were isolated by Ficoll-Histopaque density gradient centrifugation and then cryopreserved in liquid nitrogen vapor phase. Analytical flow cytometry was used to check the purity and quantity of every magnetically sorted T cell population. Genomic DNA was isolated from every sorted fraction and measured by UV absorbance on a Nanodrop 2000c. TCR CDR3 regions were amplified from genomic DNA by multiplex PCR using the deep immunoSEQ assay. Genomic DNA extracted from each cell subset was distributed evenly over all wells of several immunoSEQ 96-well plates, and each plate served as one replicate. For sorted subsets, about 200 ng genomic DNA, equal to tens of thousands of T cell genomes, was loaded into each replicate PCR. Purified libraries were measured with a Qubit 3.0 fluorometer, size-checked on a Bioanalyzer 2100, and measured again with the KAPA Library Quantification kit. Every immunoSEQ 96-well plate was sequenced on a separate single-read 150-cycle Illumina NextSeq 550 flow cell. Processing in the source paper ran as follows. Because the immunoSEQ output included only junctional sequences and no quality scores, the filtering could not be the same as the filtering used for full-length reads. Sequences were annotated with PyIR, a Python wrapper for IgBLAST v1.9, and V/J genes and CDR3 were assigned using IMGT germline references. Reads were removed for weak V/J assignments (E-value above 1e-6), missing CDR3, stop codons, out-of-frame junctions, or ambiguous translated residues. A V3J clonotype was defined by an identical inferred V gene, J gene, and CDR3 amino acid sequence. Percentage overlap between repertoires was calculated by dividing the number of shared unique clonotypes by the size of the smaller repertoire. Richness of each repertoire was evaluated using RTK rarefaction, the Chao1 estimator, and Recon v2.1 estimates of unobserved clonotypes. Generation probabilities for all TCRbeta clonotypes obtained by the gDNA method from a handful of donors were computed using OLGA. As stored in TCRdb, this immuneACCESS dataset retains in-frame rearrangements with V and J assigned. A fraction of the clones does not appear; measured against another copy, unresolved V genes explain less than half of the discrepancy, and the remainder lacks a known reason. V, J and clone size were drawn from that table, and D and trimming were deduced from the DNA. A total of about 2.1 million clones appear in this sample, 90% to 95% of them only once. The ten largest clones represent around 1.7% of the sample.

The study at large found these results: Rarefaction of sorted-subset datasets indicated incomplete sequencing despite the large sequencing depth. Based on pairwise subsampling, the degree of clonotype sharing among donors was expected to be affected by sequencing depth. The small number of donors limited the genetic and exposure-history diversity represented. Naive subsets generally had larger estimated clonotype richness than memory subsets. Compared with non-shared clonotypes, clonotypes shared by all four sorted-subset donors had higher generation probabilities. Across a handful of donors, 4.5% to 6.5% of naive CD4, approximately 4% of naive CD8, around 2.1% of memory CD4, and 0.3% to 0.45% of memory CD8 clonotypes were shared. Only blood was sampled, and tissue TCR repertoires likely differ from those in blood.

The germline V and J ends show losses of 1 base and 0 bases respectively, and no gene match explains 8 bases of the junction. The CDR3, from cysteine to phenylalanine, totals 17 residues. Solely the CDR3 DNA is kept, with 51 bases framed from the first base. CDR1 and CDR2 were assigned from the germline V gene (reference sequence) as SEHNR and FQNEAQ. This receptor was taken from a man between 18 and 29 years old in good health. Some clones in this sample may be carry-over from other donors' samples. Sequencing was performed on naive CD8+ T cells from PBMCs. In the paper's terms, the cell subset or site label means: CD45RA+CCR7+. The V gene is TRBV7-9 and the J gene is TRBJ1-2, with 7 bases in between that match TRBD1. The CDR3 has the sequence CASSLGRQGGSNYGYTF. The bases are TGTGCCAGCAGCTTAGGGCGACAGGGAGGCTCTAACTATGGCTACACCTTC.